Each of the 22 T cell receptor beta chains below was sequenced from the same sample in a study of a mutant IDH1 vaccine in newly diagnosed glioma. The repertoire was sequenced with immunoSEQ multiplex PCR; TCRdb's copy has only in-frame clones and lacks some. The table lists 100,000 to 150,000 clones, around four fifths of them singletons. The time point denotes: week 11, during vaccination. The study gave 300 ug of mutant IDH1 20-mer peptide per vaccine dose, with topical imiquimod. Their cognate antigens are unknown. Sequenced here: PBMCs, sampled from a glioma patient whose treatment included an IDH1 peptide vaccine. Receptors originate from a man aged 35-49 years with glioma.

The V gene is TRBV5-6, the J gene TRBJ2-7; D might be TRBD1 (5 bases). Germline CDR1 is SGHDT and CDR2 is YYEEEE. Between the trimmed V and J ends, which lost 2 bases and 2 bases, there was a span of 11 bases. This CDR3 comprises 14 residues. Here the CDR3 DNA reads TGTGCCAGCAGCTTCAATTTCAGGGCCTACGAGCAGTACTTC. Translated, it gives CASSFNFRAYEQYF.

The chain is built from TRBV11-2 and TRBJ1-2; tentative D call: TRBD1 (6 bases). The CDR3 length is 16 residues. The V gene's germline CDR1 is SGHAT and CDR2 FQNNGV. The V gene lost 3 bases and the J gene lost 2 bases, with 16 bases spanning the gap. The CDR3 spells CASSFSGAGENYGYTF. CDR3 bases: TGTGCCAGCAGCTTTAGCGGGGCAGGGGAGAACTATGGCTACACCTTC.

The chain has TRBV19 and TRBJ2-1; D gene ambiguous. Looked up from germline, CDR1 is LNHDA and CDR2 is SQIVND (reference sequence). V lost 1 base to trimming and J lost 4 bases, with 5 bases between them. CDR3 length: 13 amino acids. The DNA for the CDR3 is TGTGCCAGTAGTATAGTGGTTTACAATGAGCAGTTCTTC. Translation gives CASSIVVYNEQFF.

This clone turned up a few times. The V call is TRBV11-3, the J call TRBJ1-2; D gene unclear. The CDR3 sequence is 12 residues long. V was shortened by 6 bases and J by 7 bases, with 12 bases between the two germline ends. Per germline, CDR1 SGHNT and CDR2 YENEEA. The chain's CDR3 is CASSSDGRGYTF. CDR3 nucleotide sequence: TGTGCCAGCAGTTCAGATGGTCGTGGCTACACCTTC.

The V call is TRBV4-2, the J call TRBJ1-4; tentative D call: TRBD1 (5 bases). Trimming shortened V by 3 bases and J by 8 bases, and 10 bases separated the two germline ends. The CDR3 has 13 residues. The germline V gene has CDR1 LGHNA and CDR2 YNFKEQ. The CDR3: CASSQQGWEKLFF. CDR3 bases: TGTGCCAGCAGCCAGCAGGGTTGGGAAAAACTGTTTTTT.

Comment on this clone: At one boundary the junction diverges from the germline segment, which might be a read error. The rearrangement joins TRBV6-6 to TRBJ2-5; D perhaps matches TRBD2 (5 bases). Germline CDR1 reads MNHNY; CDR2 reads SVGAGI (reference sequence). The CDR3 extends over 10 amino acids. As DNA, the CDR3 is TGTGCCAGCGGACTTTTCGAGGTCAACTTC. Its translation is CASGLFEVNF.

The rearrangement links TRBV12-5 to TRBJ2-5, with 7 nucleotides matching TRBD2. CDR1 LGHNT and CDR2 FRNRAP come from the germline V gene. The ends lost 1 base at V and 7 bases at J; junction bases unmatched: 18. The CDR3 loop spans 18 amino acids. The CDR3 loop is CASGLEPRPSGTGGTQYF. CDR3 DNA sequence: TGTGCTAGTGGTTTGGAACCCCGCCCTAGCGGAACGGGGGGGACCCAGTACTTC.

The V and J genes are TRBV4-1 and TRBJ1-1, with unresolved D. V dropped 0 bases and J dropped 3 bases, with 5 bases sitting between them. The CDR3 sequence is 13 residues long. The germline V gene has CDR1 MGHRA and CDR2 YSYEKL. The CDR3 sequence: CASSQDSYTEAFF. The CDR3 bases are TGCGCCAGCAGCCAAGACAGTTACACTGAAGCTTTCTTT.

V and J are TRBV19 and TRBJ2-1, with TRBD2 identical over 9 bases. The CDR3 extends over 15 amino acids. J was trimmed by 8 bases and V by 2 bases; bases with no gene match: 7. Per germline, CDR1 LNHDA and CDR2 SQIVND (reference sequence). As DNA, the CDR3 is TGTGCCAGTAGTATACAAAGCGGGAGGTTGGATGAGCAGTTCTTC. Amino acids: CASSIQSGRLDEQFF. The full variable domain, completed using reference TRBV19 and TRBJ2-1, is DGGITQSPKYLFRKEGQNVTLSCEQNLNHDAMYWYRQDPGQGLRLIYYSQIVNDFQKGDIAEGYSVSREKKESFPLTVTSAQKNPTAFYLCASSIQSGRLDEQFFGPGTRLTVL.

The chain recombines TRBV4-2 with TRBJ1-3, with 7 positions matching TRBD1. The length of the CDR3 is 15 residues. Per the germline V gene, CDR1 is LGHNA and CDR2 is YNFKEQ. J was trimmed by 9 bases and V by 3 bases; bases with no gene match: 11. This CDR3 reads CASSQGGQARSTIYF. The CDR3 nucleotides are TGTGCCAGCAGCCAGGGTGGACAGGCCCGCAGCACCATATATTTT.

The chain uses TRBV6-6 and TRBJ2-5, with D unresolved. With the DNA end fitting TRBJ2-7 better, the J assignment may be wrong. The CDR3 is 11 residues long. Germline-derived CDR1 and CDR2 are MNHNY and SVGAGI (reference sequence). This chain's CDR3 is CASSLEYEQYF. The CDR3 DNA reads TGTGCCAGCAGCCTAGAGTACGAGCAGTACTTC.

The gene calls are TRBV18 and TRBJ2-2, with a tentative D call TRBD1 (6 bases). Germline V gene lookup returns CDR1 KGHSH and CDR2 LQKENI. The CDR3 has 16 amino acids. V shed 3 bases and J shed 0 bases, with 11 bases lying between them. CDR3 sequence (DNA): TGTGCCAGCTCACCCGGACAGATCGCGAACACCGGGGAGCTGTTTTTT. Its translation: CASSPGQIANTGELFF.

The table lists this clone with a few counts. The chain combines TRBV9 with TRBJ1-1, with D perhaps TRBD1 (6 bases). The V gene lost 0 bases and the J gene lost 0 bases, with 9 bases spanning the gap. The CDR3 is made up of 15 amino acids. Germline CDR1 and CDR2: SGDLS and YYNGEE. The CDR3 DNA reads as TGTGCCAGCAGCGTAGCGGGACATTTGAACACTGAAGCTTTCTTT. This codes for CASSVAGHLNTEAFF.

J is TRBJ2-2 and V is TRBV5-1, with D possibly TRBD1 on 5 matching bases. Germline-derived CDR1 and CDR2 are SGHRS and YFSETQ. V dropped 3 bases and J dropped 6 bases, with 9 bases sitting between them. CDR3 length equals 13 residues. The CDR3 coding sequence is TGCGCCAGCAGCTCGTCAGGGTCCGGGGAGCTGTTTTTT. Protein product: CASSSSGSGELFF.

V gene TRBV10-3 combines with J gene TRBJ2-7, with D hard to call. The V gene lost 0 bases and the J gene lost 3 bases, with 6 bases spanning the gap. The CDR3 length is 13 residues. CDR1 and CDR2 (germline): ENHRY, SYGVKD. The CDR3 region has the DNA TGTGCCATCAGTGAGTCGGACGACTACGAGCAGTACTTC. Translating gives CAISESDDYEQYF.

This rearrangement joins TRBV9 to TRBJ2-2; D remains ambiguous. Between the trimmed V and J ends, which lost 0 bases and 7 bases, there was a span of 10 bases. The CDR3 extends over 14 amino acids. Per germline, CDR1 SGDLS and CDR2 YYNGEE. CDR3 in amino acids: CASSVALVGGELFF. The DNA for the CDR3 is TGTGCCAGCAGCGTAGCTTTGGTGGGCGGGGAGCTGTTTTTT.

This clone was found once. The V and J genes are TRBV7-2 and TRBJ2-7; 9 bases are a match to TRBD1. CDR1 and CDR2 from the germline V gene are SGHTA and FQGNSA. CDR3 length: 14 residues. The V gene end was trimmed by 4 bases and the J gene end by 3 bases; junction bases not matched to a gene: 4. The CDR3 is CASSWGQGGYEQYF. CDR3 coding DNA: TGTGCCAGCAGCTGGGGACAGGGAGGCTACGAGCAGTACTTC.

The chain is built from TRBV15 and TRBJ1-2, with D possibly matching TRBD1 (5 bases). CDR3 length equals 12 residues. Germline V gene sequence: CDR1 LNHNV, CDR2 YYDKDF (reference sequence). With 5 bases removed from V and 6 bases from J, the gap between germline ends came to 10 bases. The CDR3 is CATSLRGDGYTF. CDR3 nucleotides: TGTGCCACCAGCCTTCGGGGGGATGGCTACACCTTC.

The chain carries TRBV7-9 and TRBJ2-5; D possibly corresponds to TRBD1 (6 bases). This CDR3 is 15 amino acids long. The ends were cut back, 5 bases at V and 5 bases at J, with 18 bases in the middle. Germline values: CDR1 SEHNR, CDR2 FQNEAQ (reference sequence). CDR3 loop: CASSTSLGAGETQYF. The CDR3 DNA reads as TGTGCCAGCAGCACCAGCTTGGGGGCAGGGGAGACCCAGTACTTC.

Details on this clone: One end of the junction is discordant with germline, which a read error may explain. This rearrangement joins TRBV7-7 to TRBJ2-3; 8 bases align to TRBD1. Looked up from germline, CDR1 is SSHAT and CDR2 is FNYEAQ (reference sequence). The CDR3 has 15 residues. The CDR3 DNA follows: TGTGCTAGCAGCCCCGACAGGGGTGGCACAGATACGCAGTATTTT. Translating it yields CASSPDRGGTDTQYF. Full variable domain (remainder filled in from reference TRBV7-7 and TRBJ2-3): GAGVSQSPRYKVTKRGQDVTLRCDPISSHATLYWYQQALGQGPEFLTYFNYEAQPDKSGLPSDRFSAERPEGSISTLTIQRTEQRDSAMYRCASSPDRGGTDTQYFGPGTRLTVL.

The rearrangement links TRBV19 to TRBJ2-1, with 7 positions matching TRBD1. The length of the CDR3 is 12 residues. The germline V gene encodes CDR1 LNHDA and CDR2 SQIVND (reference sequence). The V and J ends lost 6 bases and 5 bases, in that order; junction bases with no gene match: 1. In DNA form, the CDR3 reads TGTGCCAGTAGGGACAGGAACAATGAGCAGTTCTTC. Its protein is CASRDRNNEQFF.

This clone has more than one count but fewer than ten. V gene TRBV6-5 combines with J gene TRBJ1-5; a possible D gene is TRBD1 (5 bases). The V gene lost 5 bases and the J gene lost 3 bases, with 14 bases spanning the gap. The germline V gene has CDR1 MNHEY and CDR2 SVGAGI. This CDR3 is 15 amino acids long. CDR3 nucleotide sequence: TGTGCCAGCAGTCTTCAGGGCGCATCCAATCAGCCCCAGCATTTT. Translating it yields CASSLQGASNQPQHF.